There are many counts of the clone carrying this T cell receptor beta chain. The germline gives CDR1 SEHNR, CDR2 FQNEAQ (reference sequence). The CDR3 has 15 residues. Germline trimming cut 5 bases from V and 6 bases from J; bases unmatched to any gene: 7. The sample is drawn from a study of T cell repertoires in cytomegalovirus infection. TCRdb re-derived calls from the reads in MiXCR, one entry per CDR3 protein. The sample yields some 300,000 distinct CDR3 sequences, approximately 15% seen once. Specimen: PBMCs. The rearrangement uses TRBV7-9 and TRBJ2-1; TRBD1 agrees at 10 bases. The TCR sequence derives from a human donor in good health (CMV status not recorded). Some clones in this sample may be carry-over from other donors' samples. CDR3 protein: CASSVGTGESNEQFF. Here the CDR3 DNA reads TGTGCCAGCAGCGTAGGGACAGGGGAGTCCAATGAGCAGTTCTTC.